This TCR beta chain was sequenced for a study of T cells after yellow fever vaccination. Study details: Each low-cell-number fraction was prepared by means of SMART-Seq v4 Ultra Low Input. Study-level points and caveats: Reappearing after the booster were most of the clones from primary vaccination (roughly 95% CD4, around 90% CD8). A small proportion of clonotypes was detected in both the CD4 and CD8 compartments. FACS-sorted repertoires might harbor abundant contaminating clonotypes from the bulk population.

Turning to this clonotype: The target antigen is unknown.

TCRdb itself ran the 5' RACE reads through MiXCR, one entry per CDR3 protein. Seen here are almost 600,000 distinct CDR3 sequences, approximately 13% observed once, and the top ten hold around 15%. CDR1 and CDR2 from the germline V gene are SEHNR and FQNEAQ (reference sequence). J gave up 6 bases and V 11 bases, and 8 bases lay outside the gene matches. The CDR3 has 14 residues. The starting material was PBMCs, obtained on the day of the yellow fever booster vaccination. The TCR sequence derives from a man aged 30-40 years who received the YFV17D yellow fever vaccine. The V gene is TRBV7-9, the J gene TRBJ2-2; 11 bases are a match to TRBD1. The CDR3 DNA is TGTGCCGGAGGACAGGGGGCGCTCGCCGGGGAGCTGTTTTTT. Translating it yields CAGGQGALAGELFF.